This T cell receptor beta chain was found in a study of CD8+CD57+ T cells in acquired aplastic anemia (dated by TCRdb to 2017 to 2018). Regarding the study in general: DNA extracted from sorted CD4+ and CD8+ cells had a mean of roughly 3 ug, with a range of about 0.18 to 27.4 ug. CD8+CD57+ expansion was defined as frequency above the mean frequency observed in healthy subjects.

Genomic DNA was used as template for profiling of TCR beta VDJ combinations and CDR3 sequences. An Illumina HiSeq 2000 was used for TCR repertoire sequencing. The study's processing was this. TRBV/TRBJ rearrangement plots, CDR3 size and DJ length profiles, and Simpson's diversity index were used to assess repertoires. Whichever DNA sequence was most abundant in the deep sequencing data was defined as the immunodominant clone. CDR3 amino acid sequences were checked for sharing between subjects and were compared against published repertoires and the VDJdb database. The public sequencing data were trimmed at Q25 with fastp and processed into clonotypes with MiXCR by TCRdb, which kept only in-frame beta chains. Identical CDR3 proteins give one entry, which carries the most common genes and DNA. These V and J calls derive from TCRdb rather than the authors' analysis. The sample yields roughly 250,000 distinct CDR3 sequences; more than 40% were counted once. 7.8% of the sample is held by the ten biggest clonotypes.

Broad study findings and their caveats: CD8+ Simpson's diversity did not differ significantly between patients and healthy controls (P=0.060). Around 27 CD8+ CDR3 sequences were shared between patients and controls but appeared highly expressed in patients and within their immunodominant clones.

This clonotype came up many times. Its binding antigen is unknown. No base qualities exist here, and no much larger clone lies one base off it. Expansion of CD8+CD57+ cells had been shown by flow cytometry in the patients chosen for sequencing. All patients had severe acquired aplastic anemia diagnosed by International Study of Aplastic Anemia and Agranulocytosis and Camitta criteria. At the time blood was sampled, none of the patients had received any therapy. TCR repertoires of sorted CD4+ and CD8+ blood T cells from severe aplastic anemia patients and healthy subjects were deep-sequenced in the study. In the USA, patient enrollment took place under clinicaltrials.gov protocols 00001620, 01623167, 00001397, 00071045, 00081523 and 00961064. Ficoll-Paque density gradient centrifugation was used to isolate peripheral blood mononuclear cells. CD4+ and CD8+ T cells were sorted by FACS or magnetic beads before DNA extraction.

V lost 4 bases and J lost 2 bases, and the count of bases not matched to a germline gene is 14. The CDR3 has 17 amino acids, counting the end cysteine and phenylalanine. Just CDR3 DNA is preserved here, 51 bases in frame from base 1. The germline V gene encodes CDR1 SQVTM and CDR2 ANQGSEA. Sequences were obtained from sorted CD4+, CD8+, or CD8+CD57+ T cells (not recorded which) from PBMCs. The source is a human donor with aplastic anemia. This sequence uses TRBV29-1 and TRBJ1-2; 9 junctional bases match TRBD1. In nucleotide form, the sequence is TGCAGCGTTGCTACTATGGCCGGGACAGGGAACAACTATGGCTACACCTTC. This yields the protein CSVATMAGTGNNYGYTF.